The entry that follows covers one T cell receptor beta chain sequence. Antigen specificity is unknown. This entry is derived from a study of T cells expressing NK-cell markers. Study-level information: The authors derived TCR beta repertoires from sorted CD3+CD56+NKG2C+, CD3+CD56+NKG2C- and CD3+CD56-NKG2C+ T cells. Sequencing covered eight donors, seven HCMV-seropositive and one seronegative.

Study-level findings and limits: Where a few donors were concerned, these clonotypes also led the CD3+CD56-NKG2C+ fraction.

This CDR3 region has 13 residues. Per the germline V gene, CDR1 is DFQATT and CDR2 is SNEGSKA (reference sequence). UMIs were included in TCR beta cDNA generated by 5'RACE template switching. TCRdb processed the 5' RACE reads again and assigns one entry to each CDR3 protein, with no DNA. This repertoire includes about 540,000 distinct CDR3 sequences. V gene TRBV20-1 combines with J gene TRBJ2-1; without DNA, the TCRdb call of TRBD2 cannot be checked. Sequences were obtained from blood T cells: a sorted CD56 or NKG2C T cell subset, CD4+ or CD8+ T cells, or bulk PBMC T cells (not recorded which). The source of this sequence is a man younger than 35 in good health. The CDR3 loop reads CSASDWGGLEQFF.